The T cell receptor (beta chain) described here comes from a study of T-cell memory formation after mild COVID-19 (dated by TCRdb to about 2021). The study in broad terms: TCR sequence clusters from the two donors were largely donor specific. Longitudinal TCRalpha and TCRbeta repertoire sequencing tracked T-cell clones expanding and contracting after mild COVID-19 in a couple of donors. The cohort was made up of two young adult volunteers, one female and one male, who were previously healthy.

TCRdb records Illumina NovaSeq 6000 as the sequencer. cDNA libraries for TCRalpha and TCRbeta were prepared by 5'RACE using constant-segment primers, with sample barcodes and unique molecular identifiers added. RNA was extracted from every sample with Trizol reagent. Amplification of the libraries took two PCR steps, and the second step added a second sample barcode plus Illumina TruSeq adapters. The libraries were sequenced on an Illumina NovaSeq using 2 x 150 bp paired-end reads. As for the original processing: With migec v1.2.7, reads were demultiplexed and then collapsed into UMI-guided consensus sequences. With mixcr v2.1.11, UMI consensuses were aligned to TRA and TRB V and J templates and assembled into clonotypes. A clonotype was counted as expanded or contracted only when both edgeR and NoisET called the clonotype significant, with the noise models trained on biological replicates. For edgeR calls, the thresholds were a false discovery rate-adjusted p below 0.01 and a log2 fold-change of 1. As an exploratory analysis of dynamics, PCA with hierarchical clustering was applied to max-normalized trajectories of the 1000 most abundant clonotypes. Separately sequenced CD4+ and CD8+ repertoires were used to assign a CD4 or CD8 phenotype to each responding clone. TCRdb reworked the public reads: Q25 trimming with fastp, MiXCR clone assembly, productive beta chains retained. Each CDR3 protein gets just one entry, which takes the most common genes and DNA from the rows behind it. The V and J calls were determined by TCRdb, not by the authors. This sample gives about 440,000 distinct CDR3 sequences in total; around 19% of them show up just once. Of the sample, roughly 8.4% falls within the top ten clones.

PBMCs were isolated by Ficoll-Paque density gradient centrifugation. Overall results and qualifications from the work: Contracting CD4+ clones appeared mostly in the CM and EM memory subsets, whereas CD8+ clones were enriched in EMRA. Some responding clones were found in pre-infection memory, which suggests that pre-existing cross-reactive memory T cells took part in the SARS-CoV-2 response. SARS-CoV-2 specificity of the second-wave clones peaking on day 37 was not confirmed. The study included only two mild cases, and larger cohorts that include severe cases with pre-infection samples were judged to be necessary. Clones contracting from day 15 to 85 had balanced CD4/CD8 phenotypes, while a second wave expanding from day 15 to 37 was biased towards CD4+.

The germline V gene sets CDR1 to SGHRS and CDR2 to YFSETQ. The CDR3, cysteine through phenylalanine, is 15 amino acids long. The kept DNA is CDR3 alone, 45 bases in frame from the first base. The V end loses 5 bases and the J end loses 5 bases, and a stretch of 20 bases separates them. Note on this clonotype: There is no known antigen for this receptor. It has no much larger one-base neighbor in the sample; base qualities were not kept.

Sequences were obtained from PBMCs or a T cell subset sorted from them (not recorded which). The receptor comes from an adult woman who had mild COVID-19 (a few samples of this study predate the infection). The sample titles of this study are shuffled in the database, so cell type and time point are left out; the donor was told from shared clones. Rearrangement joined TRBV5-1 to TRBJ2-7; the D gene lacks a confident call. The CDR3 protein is CASRPSLVLVDEQYF. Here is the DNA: TGCGCCAGCAGGCCCTCCCTAGTCCTAGTGGACGAGCAGTACTTC.